This T cell receptor beta chain stems from a study of blood T cell repertoires in COVID-19. Original processing methods: Estimation of nucleated cell counts relied on the amplification of reference gene primers. Clones were read by immunoSEQ multiplex PCR, and TCRdb kept only the in-frame ones, dropping some. D and trimming come from the DNA, and the V and J calls and clone size come from that table. The data contain 75,000 to 90,000 clones, roughly 89% of them singletons. V shed 9 bases and J shed 2 bases, with 17 bases lying between them. CDR3 length equals 14 residues. Per the germline V gene, CDR1 is LNHDA and CDR2 is SQIVND (reference sequence).

Material: peripheral blood. This sequence joins TRBV19 and TRBJ2-7; D gene uncertain. This receptor was obtained from a woman aged 45-65 years in a cohort sampled during active COVID-19. The chain's CDR3 is CASRPSTLPYEQYF. The CDR3 DNA follows: TGTGCCAGCAGGCCCAGTACGTTACCCTACGAGCAGTACTTC.